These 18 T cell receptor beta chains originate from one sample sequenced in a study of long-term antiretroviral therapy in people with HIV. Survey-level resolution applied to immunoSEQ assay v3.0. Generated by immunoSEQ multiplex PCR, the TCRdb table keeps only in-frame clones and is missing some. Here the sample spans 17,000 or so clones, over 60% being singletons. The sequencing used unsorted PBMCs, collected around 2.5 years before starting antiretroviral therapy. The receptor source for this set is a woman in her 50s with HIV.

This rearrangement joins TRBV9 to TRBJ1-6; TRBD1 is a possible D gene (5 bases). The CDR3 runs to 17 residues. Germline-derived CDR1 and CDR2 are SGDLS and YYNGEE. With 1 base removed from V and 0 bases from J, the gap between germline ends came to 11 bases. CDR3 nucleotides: TGTGCCAGCAGCGTAAGTCTAGGGACCTCCTATAATTCACCCCTCCACTTT. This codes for CASSVSLGTSYNSPLHF.

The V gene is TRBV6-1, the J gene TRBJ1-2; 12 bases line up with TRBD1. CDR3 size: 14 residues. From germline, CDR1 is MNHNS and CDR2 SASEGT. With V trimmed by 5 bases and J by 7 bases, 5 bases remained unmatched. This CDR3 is CASSNRDRGLGYTF. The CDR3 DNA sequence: TGTGCCAGCAGTAACCGGGACAGGGGGCTTGGCTACACCTTC.

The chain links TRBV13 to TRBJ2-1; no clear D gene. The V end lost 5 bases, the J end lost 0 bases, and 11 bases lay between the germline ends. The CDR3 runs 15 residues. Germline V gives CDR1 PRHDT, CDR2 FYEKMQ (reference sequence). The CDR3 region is CASSLSVSSYNEQFF. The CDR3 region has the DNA TGTGCCAGCAGCCTTTCGGTTAGCTCCTACAATGAGCAGTTCTTC.

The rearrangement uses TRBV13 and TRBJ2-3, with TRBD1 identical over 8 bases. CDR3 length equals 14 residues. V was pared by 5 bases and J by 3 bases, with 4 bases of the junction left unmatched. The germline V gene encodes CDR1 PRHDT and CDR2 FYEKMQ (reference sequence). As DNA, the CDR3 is TGTGCCAGCAGCCATGGACAGGGAACAGATACGCAGTATTTT. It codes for CASSHGQGTDTQYF.

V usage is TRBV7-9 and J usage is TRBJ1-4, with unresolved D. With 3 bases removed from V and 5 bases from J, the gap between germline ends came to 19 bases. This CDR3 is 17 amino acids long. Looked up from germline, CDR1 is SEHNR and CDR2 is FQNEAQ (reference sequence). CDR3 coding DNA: TGTGCCAGCAGCTTTTCCCCCCACGGCGCACCAAATGAAAAACTGTTTTTT. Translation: CASSFSPHGAPNEKLFF.

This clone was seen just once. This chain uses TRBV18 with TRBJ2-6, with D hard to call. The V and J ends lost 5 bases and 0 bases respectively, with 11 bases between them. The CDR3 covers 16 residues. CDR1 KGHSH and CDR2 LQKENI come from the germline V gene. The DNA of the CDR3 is TGTGCCAGCTCAAAAGCAGAATTCTCTGGGGCCAACGTCCTGACTTTC. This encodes CASSKAEFSGANVLTF.

CDR3 in amino acids: CASSWVRGLGYTF. The CDR3 region has the DNA TGTGCCAGCAGTTGGGTCAGGGGGCTGGGCTACACCTTC. This chain links TRBV6-5 with TRBJ1-2; 8 positions agree with TRBD1. The CDR3 is 13 residues long. The V gene's germline CDR1 is MNHEY and CDR2 SVGAGI. After removal of 4 bases from V and 8 bases from J, the junction contained 6 bases not matched to a gene.

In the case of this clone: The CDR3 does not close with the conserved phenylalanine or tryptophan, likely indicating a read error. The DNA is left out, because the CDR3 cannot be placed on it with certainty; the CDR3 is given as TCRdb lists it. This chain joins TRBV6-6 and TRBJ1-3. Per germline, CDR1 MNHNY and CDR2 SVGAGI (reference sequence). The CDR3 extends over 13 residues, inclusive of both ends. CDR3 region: CASSSQNTIYFHL.

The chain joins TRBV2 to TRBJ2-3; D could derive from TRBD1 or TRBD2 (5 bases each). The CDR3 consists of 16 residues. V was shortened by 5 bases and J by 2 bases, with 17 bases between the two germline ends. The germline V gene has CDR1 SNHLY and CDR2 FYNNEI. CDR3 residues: CASSRGLGVTTDTQYF. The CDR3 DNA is TGTGCCAGCAGTCGGGGCTTGGGAGTCACCACAGATACGCAGTATTTT.

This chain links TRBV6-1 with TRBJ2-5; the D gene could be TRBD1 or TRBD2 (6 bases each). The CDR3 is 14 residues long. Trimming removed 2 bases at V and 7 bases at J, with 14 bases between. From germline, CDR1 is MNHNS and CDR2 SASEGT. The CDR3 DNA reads TGTGCCAGCAGTGAAAAGACAGGAGCGGGGACCCAGTACTTC. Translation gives CASSEKTGAGTQYF.

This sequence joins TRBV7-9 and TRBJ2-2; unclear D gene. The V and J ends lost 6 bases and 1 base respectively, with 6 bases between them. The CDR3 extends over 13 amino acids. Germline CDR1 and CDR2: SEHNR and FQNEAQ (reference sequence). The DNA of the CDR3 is TGTGCCAGCAGTCCTAAGAACACCGGGGAGCTGTTTTTT. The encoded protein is CASSPKNTGELFF.

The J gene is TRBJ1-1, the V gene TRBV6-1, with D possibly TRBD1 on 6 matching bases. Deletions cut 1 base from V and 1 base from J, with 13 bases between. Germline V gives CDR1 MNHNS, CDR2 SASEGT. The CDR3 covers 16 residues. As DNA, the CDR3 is TGTGCCAGCAGTGAAGTAACGACAGGTAGGAACACTGAAGCTTTCTTT. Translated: CASSEVTTGRNTEAFF.

The CDR3 DNA is TGTGCCAGCAGCCAACAAGGGAGAAACAATGAGCAGTTCTTC. Amino acid sequence: CASSQQGRNNEQFF. The V call is TRBV14, the J call TRBJ2-1; D possibly corresponds to TRBD2 (5 bases). CDR1 and CDR2 from the germline V gene are SGHDN and FVKESK. The V end lost 2 bases, the J end lost 5 bases, and 10 bases lay between the germline ends. CDR3 size: 14 residues.

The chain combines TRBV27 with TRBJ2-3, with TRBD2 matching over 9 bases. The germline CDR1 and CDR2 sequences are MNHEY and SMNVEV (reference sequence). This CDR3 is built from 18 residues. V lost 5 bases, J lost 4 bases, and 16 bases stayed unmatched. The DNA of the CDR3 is TGTGCCAGCAGTCTGCTGGGGTCTGGCGGGGGGGCCGCAGATACGCAGTATTTT. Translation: CASSLLGSGGGAADTQYF.

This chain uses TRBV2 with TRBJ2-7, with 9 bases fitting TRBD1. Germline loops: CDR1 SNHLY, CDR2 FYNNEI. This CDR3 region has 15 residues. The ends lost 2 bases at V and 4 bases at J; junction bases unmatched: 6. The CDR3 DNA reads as TGTGCCAGCAGTGAACCGTGGACAGGGGCATACGAGCAGTACTTC. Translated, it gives CASSEPWTGAYEQYF.

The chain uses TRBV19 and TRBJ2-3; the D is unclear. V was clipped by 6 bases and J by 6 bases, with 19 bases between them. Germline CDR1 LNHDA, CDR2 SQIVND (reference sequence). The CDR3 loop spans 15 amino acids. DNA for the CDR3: TGTGCCAGTAGGAACTACTTGTCCCAATCTGATACGCAGTATTTT. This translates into CASRNYLSQSDTQYF.

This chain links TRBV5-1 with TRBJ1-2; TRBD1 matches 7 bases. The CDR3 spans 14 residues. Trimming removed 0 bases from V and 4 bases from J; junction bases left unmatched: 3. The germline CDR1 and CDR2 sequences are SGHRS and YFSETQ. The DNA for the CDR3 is TGCGCCAGCAGCTTGGGGGGGGACAGCTATGGCTACACCTTC. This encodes CASSLGGDSYGYTF. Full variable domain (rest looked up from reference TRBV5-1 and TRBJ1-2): KAGVTQTPRYLIKTRGQQVTLSCSPISGHRSVSWYQQTPGQGLQFLFEYFSETQRNKGNFPGRFSGRQFSNSRSEMNVSTLELGDSALYLCASSLGGDSYGYTFGSGTRLTVV.

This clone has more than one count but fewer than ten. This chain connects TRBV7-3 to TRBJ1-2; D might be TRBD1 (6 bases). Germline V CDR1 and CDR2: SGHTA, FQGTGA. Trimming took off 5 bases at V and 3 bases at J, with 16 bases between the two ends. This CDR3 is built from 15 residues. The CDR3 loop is CASSQKSTGYYGYTF. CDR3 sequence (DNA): TGTGCCAGCAGCCAAAAATCGACAGGCTACTATGGCTACACCTTC.